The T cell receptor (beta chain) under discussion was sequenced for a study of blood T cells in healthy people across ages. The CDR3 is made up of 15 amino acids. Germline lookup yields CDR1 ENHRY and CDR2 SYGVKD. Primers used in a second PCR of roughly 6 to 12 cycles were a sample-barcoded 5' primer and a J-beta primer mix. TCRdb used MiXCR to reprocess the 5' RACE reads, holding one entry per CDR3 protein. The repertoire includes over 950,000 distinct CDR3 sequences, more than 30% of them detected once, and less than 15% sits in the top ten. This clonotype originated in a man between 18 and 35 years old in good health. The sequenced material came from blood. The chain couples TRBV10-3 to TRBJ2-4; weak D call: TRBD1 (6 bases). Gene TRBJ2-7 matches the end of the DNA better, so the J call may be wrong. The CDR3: CAISESGRGTNEQYF. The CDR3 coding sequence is TGTGCCATCAGTGAGTCCGGCAGGGGAACAAACGAGCAGTACTTC.